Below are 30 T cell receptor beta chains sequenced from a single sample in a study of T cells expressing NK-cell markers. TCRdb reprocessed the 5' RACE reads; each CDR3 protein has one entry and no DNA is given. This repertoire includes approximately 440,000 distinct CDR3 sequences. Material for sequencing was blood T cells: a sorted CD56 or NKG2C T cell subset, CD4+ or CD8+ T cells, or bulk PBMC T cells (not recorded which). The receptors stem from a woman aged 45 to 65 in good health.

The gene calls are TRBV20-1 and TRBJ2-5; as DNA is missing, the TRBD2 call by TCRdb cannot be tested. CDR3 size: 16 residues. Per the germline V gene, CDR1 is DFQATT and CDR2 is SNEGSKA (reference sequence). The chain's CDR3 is CSALRGLAGGKETQYF.

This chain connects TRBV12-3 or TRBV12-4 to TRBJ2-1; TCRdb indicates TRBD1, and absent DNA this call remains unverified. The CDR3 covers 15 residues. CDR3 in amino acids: CASNILGGFGNEQFF.

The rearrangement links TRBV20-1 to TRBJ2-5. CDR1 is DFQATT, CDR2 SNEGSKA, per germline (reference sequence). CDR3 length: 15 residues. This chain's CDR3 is CSARRDIESKETQYF.

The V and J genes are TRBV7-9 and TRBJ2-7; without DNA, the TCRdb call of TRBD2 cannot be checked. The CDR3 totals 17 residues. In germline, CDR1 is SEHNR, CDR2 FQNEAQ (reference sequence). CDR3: CASSFPSRGGSGYEQYF.

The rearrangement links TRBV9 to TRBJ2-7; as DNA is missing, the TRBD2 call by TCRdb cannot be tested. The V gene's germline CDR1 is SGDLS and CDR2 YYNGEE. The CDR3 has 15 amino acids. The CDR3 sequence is CASSPVGREGYEQYF. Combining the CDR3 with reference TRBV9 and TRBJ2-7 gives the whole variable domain DSGVTQTPKHLITATGQRVTLRCSPRSGDLSVYWYQQSLDQGLQFLIQYYNGEERAKGNILERFSAQQFPDLHSELNLSSLELGDSALYFCASSPVGREGYEQYFGPGTRLTVT.

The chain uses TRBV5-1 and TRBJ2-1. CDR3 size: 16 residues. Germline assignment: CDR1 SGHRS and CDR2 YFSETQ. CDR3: CASSLLVGSLYNEQFF.

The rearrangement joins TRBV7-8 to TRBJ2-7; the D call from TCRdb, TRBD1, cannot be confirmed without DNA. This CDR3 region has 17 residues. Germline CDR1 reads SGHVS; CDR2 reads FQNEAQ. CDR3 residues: CASSLADSGQSSYEQYF.

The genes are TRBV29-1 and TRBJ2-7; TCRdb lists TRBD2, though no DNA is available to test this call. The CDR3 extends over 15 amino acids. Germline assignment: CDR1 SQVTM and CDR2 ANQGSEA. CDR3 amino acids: CSVDTGGGLSYEQYF.

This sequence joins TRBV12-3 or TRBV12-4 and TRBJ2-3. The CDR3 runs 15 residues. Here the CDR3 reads CASSLMASSTDTQYF.

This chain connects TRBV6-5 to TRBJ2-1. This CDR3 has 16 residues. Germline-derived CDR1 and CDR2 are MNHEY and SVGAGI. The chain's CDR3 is CASSYSGRLQYNEQFF.

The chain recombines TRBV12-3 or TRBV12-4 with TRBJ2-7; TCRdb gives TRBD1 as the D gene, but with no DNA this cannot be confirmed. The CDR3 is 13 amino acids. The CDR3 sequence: CASSNRFGREQYF.

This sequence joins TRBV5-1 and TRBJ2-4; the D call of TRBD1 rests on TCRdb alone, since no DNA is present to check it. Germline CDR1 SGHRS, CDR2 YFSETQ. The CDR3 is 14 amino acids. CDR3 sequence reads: CASSMTGGGNIQYF.

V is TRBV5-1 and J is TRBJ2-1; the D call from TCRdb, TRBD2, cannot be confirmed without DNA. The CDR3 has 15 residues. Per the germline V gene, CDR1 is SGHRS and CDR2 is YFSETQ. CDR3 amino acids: CASSFGGTSRVEQFF.

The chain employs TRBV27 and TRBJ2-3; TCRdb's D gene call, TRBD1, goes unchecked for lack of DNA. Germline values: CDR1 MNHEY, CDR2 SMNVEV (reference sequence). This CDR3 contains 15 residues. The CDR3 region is CATKGMTGLTDTQYF.

CDR3 sequence: CAILLTGSYEQYF. The rearrangement links TRBV10-3 to TRBJ2-7; without DNA, the TCRdb call of TRBD1 cannot be checked. Germline V gives CDR1 ENHRY, CDR2 SYGVKD. This CDR3 has 13 residues.

CDR3 sequence: CSVSDSYTGELFF. The V gene is TRBV29-1, the J gene TRBJ2-2. This CDR3 is built from 13 residues. Germline values: CDR1 SQVTM, CDR2 ANQGSEA.

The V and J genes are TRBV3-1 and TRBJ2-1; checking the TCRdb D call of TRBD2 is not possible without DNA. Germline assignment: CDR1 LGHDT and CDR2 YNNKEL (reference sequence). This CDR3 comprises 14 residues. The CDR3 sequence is CASSQPSRVGEQFF.

The CDR3 is CASRDVSTQYF. J is TRBJ2-5 and V is TRBV6-1. The germline CDR1 and CDR2 sequences are MNHNS and SASEGT. The CDR3 runs to 11 residues.

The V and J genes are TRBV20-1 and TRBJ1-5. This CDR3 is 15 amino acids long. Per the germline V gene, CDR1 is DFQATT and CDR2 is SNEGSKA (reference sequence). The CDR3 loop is CSARTGTQGRQPQHF.

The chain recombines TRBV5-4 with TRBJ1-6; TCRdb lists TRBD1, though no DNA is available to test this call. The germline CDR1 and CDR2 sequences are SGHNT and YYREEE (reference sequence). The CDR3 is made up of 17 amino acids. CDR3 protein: CASSLVQGARRNSPLHF.

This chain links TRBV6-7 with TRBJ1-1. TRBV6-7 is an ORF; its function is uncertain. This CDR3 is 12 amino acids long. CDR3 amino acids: CASIRMNTEAFF.

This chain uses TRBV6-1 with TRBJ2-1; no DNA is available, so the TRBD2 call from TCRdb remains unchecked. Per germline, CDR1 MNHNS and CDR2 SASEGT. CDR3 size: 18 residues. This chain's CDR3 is CASSPVGRTSGIYNEQFF.

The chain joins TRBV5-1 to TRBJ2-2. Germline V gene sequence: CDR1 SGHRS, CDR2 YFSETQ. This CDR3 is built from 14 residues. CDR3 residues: CASSLDSGSGELFF.

The CDR3 spells CSATGGRGHEQYF. The chain recombines TRBV20-1 with TRBJ2-7. The CDR3 loop spans 13 amino acids. CDR1 is DFQATT and CDR2 is SNEGSKA in the germline V gene (reference sequence).

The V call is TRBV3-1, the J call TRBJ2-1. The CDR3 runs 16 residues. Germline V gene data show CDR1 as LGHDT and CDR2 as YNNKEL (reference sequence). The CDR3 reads CASSPDGLNAYNEQFF.

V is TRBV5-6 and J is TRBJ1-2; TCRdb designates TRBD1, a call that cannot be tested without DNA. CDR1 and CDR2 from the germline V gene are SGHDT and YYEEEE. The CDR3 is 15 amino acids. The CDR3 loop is CASRGTGGGNYGYTF. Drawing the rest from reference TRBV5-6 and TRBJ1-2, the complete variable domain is DAGVTQSPTHLIKTRGQQVTLRCSPKSGHDTVSWYQQALGQGPQFIFQYYEEEERQRGNFPDRFSGHQFPNYSSELNVNALLLGDSALYLCASRGTGGGNYGYTFGSGTRLTVV.

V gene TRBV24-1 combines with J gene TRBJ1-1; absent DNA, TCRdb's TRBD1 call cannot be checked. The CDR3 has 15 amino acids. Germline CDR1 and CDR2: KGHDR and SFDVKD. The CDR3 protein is CATSDPSGQNTKAFF.

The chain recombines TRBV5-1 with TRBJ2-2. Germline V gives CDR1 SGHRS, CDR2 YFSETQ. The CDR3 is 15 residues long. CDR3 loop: CATNVGMRNTGELFF. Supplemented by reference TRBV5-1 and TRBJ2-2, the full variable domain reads KAGVTQTPRYLIKTRGQQVTLSCSPISGHRSVSWYQQTPGQGLQFLFEYFSETQRNKGNFPGRFSGRQFSNSRSEMNVSTLELGDSALYLCATNVGMRNTGELFFGEGSRLTVL.

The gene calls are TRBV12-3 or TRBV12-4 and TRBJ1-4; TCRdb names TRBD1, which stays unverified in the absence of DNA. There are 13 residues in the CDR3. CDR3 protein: CASSGQGGEKLFF.

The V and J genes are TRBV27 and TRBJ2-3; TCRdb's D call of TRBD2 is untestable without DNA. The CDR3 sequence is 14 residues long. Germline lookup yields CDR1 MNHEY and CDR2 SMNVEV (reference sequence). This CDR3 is CASSTEGLRDTQYF.